This T cell receptor beta chain derives from a study of T cell responses to AZD1222 COVID-19 vaccine. Study observations and caveats: Repertoires were obtained solely post-peak T cell response.

The CDR3 has 12 amino acids. The V gene lost 6 bases and the J gene lost 9 bases, with 14 bases spanning the gap. Details on this clone: Its antigen is unknown.

The assay was immunoSEQ multiplex PCR, and TCRdb's table has in-frame clones only and misses some. The sample holds some 190,000 clones, around nine tenths seen once. The receptor's source is an adult who received the AZD1222 COVID-19 vaccine. The J gene is TRBJ1-2, the V gene TRBV12-3 or TRBV12-4; D is undetermined. Source: peripheral blood, taken 28 days after the second AZD1222 dose. CDR3 bases: TGTGCCAGCAGCTTGGAGGCGACTCGCTACACCTTC. Protein: CASSLEATRYTF.